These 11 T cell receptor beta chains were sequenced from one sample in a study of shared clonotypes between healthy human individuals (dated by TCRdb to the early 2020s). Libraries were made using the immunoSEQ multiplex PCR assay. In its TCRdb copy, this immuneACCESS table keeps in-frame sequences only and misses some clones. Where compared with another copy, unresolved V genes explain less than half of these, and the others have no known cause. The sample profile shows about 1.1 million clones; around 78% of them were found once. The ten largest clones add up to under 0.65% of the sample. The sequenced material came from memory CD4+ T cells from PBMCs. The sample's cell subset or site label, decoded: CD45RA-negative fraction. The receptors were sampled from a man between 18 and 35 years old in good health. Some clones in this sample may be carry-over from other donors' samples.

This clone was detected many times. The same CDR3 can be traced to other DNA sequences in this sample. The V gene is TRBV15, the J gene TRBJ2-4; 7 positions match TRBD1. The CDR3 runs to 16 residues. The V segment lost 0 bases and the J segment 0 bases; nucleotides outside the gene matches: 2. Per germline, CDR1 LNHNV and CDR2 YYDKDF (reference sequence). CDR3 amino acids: CATSREAGGAKNIQYF. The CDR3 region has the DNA TGTGCCACCAGCAGAGAGGCAGGGGGAGCCAAAAACATTCAGTACTTC.

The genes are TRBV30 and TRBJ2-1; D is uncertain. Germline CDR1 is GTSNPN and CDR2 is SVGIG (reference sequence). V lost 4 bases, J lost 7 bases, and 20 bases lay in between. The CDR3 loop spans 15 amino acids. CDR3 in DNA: TGTGCCTGGAACTTGGCCAGTATGGAGATAAATGAGCAGTTCTTC. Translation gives CAWNLASMEINEQFF.

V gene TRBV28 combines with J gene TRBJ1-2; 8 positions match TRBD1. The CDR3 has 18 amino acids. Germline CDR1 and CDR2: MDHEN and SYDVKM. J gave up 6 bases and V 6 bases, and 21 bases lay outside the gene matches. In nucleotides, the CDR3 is TGTGCCAGCAGCCCAAGCGGGACAGGCAAGAATAATAGGGATGGCTACACCTTC. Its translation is CASSPSGTGKNNRDGYTF.

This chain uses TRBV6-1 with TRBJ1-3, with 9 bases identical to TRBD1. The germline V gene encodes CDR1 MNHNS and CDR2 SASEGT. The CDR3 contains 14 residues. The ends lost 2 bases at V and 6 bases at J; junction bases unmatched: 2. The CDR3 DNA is TGTGCCAGCAGTGAAAACAGGGGGCAAAACACCATATATTTT. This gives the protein CASSENRGQNTIYF.

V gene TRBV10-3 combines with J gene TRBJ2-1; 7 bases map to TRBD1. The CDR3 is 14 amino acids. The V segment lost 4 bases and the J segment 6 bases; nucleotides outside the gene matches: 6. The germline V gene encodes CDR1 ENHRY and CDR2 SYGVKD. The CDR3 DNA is TGTGCCATCAGTGGACAGGGTGGAGGCAATGAGCAGTTCTTC. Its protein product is CAISGQGGGNEQFF.

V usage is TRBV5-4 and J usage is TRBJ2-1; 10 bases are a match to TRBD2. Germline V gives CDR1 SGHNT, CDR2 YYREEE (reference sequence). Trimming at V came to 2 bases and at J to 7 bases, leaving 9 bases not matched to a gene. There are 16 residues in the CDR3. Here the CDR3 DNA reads TGTGCCAGCAGCTTTAGCGGGAGGCGCACGGCTAATGAGCAGTTCTTC. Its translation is CASSFSGRRTANEQFF. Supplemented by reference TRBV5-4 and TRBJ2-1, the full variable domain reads ETGVTQSPTHLIKTRGQQVTLRCSSQSGHNTVSWYQQALGQGPQFIFQYYREEENGRGNFPPRFSGLQFPNYSSELNVNALELDDSALYLCASSFSGRRTANEQFFGPGTRLTVL.

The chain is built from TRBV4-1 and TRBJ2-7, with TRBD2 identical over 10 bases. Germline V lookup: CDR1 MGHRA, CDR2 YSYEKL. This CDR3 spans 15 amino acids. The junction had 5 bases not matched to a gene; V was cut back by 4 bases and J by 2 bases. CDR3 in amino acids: CASSPALAGPYEQYF. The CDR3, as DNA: TGCGCCAGCAGCCCAGCACTAGCGGGACCCTACGAGCAGTACTTC.

CDR3 residues: CASSPVAGQETQYF. The CDR3 bases are TGTGCCAGCAGCCCGGTTGCGGGCCAAGAGACCCAGTACTTC. This chain uses TRBV11-2 with TRBJ2-5; D possibly corresponds to TRBD2 (5 bases). The V end lost 5 bases, the J end lost 1 base, and 11 bases lay between the germline ends. Germline loops: CDR1 SGHAT, CDR2 FQNNGV. CDR3 length: 14 residues. Based on the CDR3 plus reference TRBV11-2 and TRBJ2-5, the full variable domain is EAGVAQSPRYKIIEKRQSVAFWCNPISGHATLYWYQQILGQGPKLLIQFQNNGVVDDSQLPKDRFSAERLKGVDSTLKIQPAKLEDSAVYLCASSPVAGQETQYFGPGTRLLVL.

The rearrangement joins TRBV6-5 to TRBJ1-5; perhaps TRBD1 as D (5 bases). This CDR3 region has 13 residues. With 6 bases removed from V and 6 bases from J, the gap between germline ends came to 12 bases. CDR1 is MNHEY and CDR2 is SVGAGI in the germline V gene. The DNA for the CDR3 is TGTGCCAGCAGCCGCGGGGCTAGTCAGCCCCAGCATTTT. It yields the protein CASSRGASQPQHF.

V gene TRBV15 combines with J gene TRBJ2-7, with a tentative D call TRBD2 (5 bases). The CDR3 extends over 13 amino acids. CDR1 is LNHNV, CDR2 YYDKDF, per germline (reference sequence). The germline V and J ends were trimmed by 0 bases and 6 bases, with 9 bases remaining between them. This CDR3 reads CATSRDSAGEQYF. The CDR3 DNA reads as TGTGCCACCAGCAGAGATTCTGCGGGCGAGCAGTACTTC.

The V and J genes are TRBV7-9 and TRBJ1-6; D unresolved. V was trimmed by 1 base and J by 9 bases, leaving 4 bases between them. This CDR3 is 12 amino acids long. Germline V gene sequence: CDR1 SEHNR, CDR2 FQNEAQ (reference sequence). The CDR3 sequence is CASSLVGSPLHF. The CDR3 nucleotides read TGTGCCAGCAGCTTAGTGGGTTCACCCCTCCACTTT.